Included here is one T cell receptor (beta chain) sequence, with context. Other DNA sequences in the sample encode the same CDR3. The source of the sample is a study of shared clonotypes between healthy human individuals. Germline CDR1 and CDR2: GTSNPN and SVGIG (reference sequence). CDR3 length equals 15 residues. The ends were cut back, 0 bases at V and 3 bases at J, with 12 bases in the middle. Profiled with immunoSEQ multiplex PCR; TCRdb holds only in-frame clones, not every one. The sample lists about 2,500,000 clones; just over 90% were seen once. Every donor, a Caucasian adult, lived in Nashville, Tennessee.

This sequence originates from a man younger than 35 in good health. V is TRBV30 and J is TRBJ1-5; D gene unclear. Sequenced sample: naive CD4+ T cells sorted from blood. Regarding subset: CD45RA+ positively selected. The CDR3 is CAWSVLGGFNQPQHF. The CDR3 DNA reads TGTGCCTGGAGTGTACTAGGAGGCTTCAATCAGCCCCAGCATTTT.